One sample yielded the 8 T cell receptor beta chains listed below, sequenced in a study of T cells after yellow fever vaccination. TCRdb re-analysed the 5' RACE reads in MiXCR, keeping a single row per CDR3 protein. The table lists about 170,000 distinct CDR3 sequences, around 10% of them singletons. Sequencing used CD8+ T cells sorted from PBMCs, obtained 15 days after the yellow fever booster vaccination. These receptors all stem from a man between 18 and 29 years old who received the YFV17D yellow fever vaccine.

This chain connects TRBV7-8 to TRBJ1-1; the D is unclear. The V gene's germline CDR1 is SGHVS and CDR2 FQNEAQ. This CDR3 has 14 amino acids. V was clipped by 3 bases and J by 3 bases, with 11 bases between them. DNA for the CDR3: TGTGCCAGCAGCTTTCTCTTTCGGGACACTGAAGCTTTCTTT. The encoded protein is CASSFLFRDTEAFF. Based on the CDR3 plus reference TRBV7-8 and TRBJ1-1, the full variable domain is GAGVSQSPRYKVAKRGQDVALRCDPISGHVSLFWYQQALGQGPEFLTYFQNEAQLDKSGLPSDRFFAERPEGSVSTLKIQRTQQEDSAVYLCASSFLFRDTEAFFGQGTRLTVV.

This clonotype has only a few counts. This chain uses TRBV7-3 with TRBJ2-3; 10 positions agree with TRBD2. With 3 bases clipped from V and 6 bases from J, the junction kept 6 bases outside the gene matches. Germline loops: CDR1 SGHTA, CDR2 FQGTGA. The CDR3 extends over 15 amino acids. The CDR3 sequence is CASSFSGGAVDTQYF. DNA for the CDR3: TGTGCCAGCAGCTTCAGCGGGGGGGCCGTGGATACGCAGTATTTT.

CDR3 DNA sequence: TGCGCCAGCAGCCCCGGGGGGGACGGGGAGCTGTTTTTT. It codes for CASSPGGDGELFF. J is TRBJ2-2 and V is TRBV4-1; TRBD2 aligns across 8 bases. The CDR3 extends over 13 amino acids. V trimming: 4 bases; J trimming: 7 bases; junction bases outside the gene matches: 2. Germline V CDR1 and CDR2: MGHRA, YSYEKL.

The sample holds a few counts of this clonotype. J is TRBJ2-5 and V is TRBV6-5; perhaps TRBD1 as D (6 bases). The CDR3 is 14 residues long. Germline CDR1 is MNHEY and CDR2 is SVGAGI. V dropped 4 bases and J dropped 7 bases, with 16 bases sitting between them. CDR3 residues: CASSSPTGMRTQYF. CDR3 DNA: TGTGCCAGCAGTTCCCCGACAGGAATGCGGACCCAGTACTTC.

This chain links TRBV19 with TRBJ1-1; 8 bases agree with TRBD1. The CDR3 extends over 15 amino acids. Germline assignment: CDR1 LNHDA and CDR2 SQIVND (reference sequence). V gave up 5 bases and J gave up 0 bases; unmatched junction bases: 5. The CDR3 loop reads CASSPPDRVNTEAFF. The CDR3, as DNA: TGTGCCAGTAGTCCCCCGGACAGGGTGAACACTGAAGCTTTCTTT.

The chain carries TRBV7-2 and TRBJ2-3, with unresolved D. V lost 1 base, J lost 8 bases, and 7 bases lay in between. This CDR3 spans 12 amino acids. CDR1 and CDR2 (germline): SGHTA, FQGNSA. For the CDR3, the DNA is TGTGCCAGCAGCTTAGAGAGGACTACGCAGTATTTT. Translation: CASSLERTTQYF.

The chain links TRBV9 to TRBJ2-3; TRBD1 might be the D (5 bases). This CDR3 has 14 amino acids. Germline V gene lookup returns CDR1 SGDLS and CDR2 YYNGEE. Trimming removed 4 bases from V and 5 bases from J, with 14 bases in between. The CDR3 here is CASSLMDTQDTQYF. For the CDR3, the DNA is TGTGCCAGCAGCCTCATGGACACTCAAGATACGCAGTATTTT.

V usage is TRBV27 and J usage is TRBJ1-2; D is ambiguous. The CDR3 totals 15 residues. Germline loops: CDR1 MNHEY, CDR2 SMNVEV (reference sequence). V was trimmed by 4 bases and J by 5 bases, leaving 17 bases between them. The CDR3 here is CASSSRLRVPYGYTF. The CDR3 DNA follows: TGTGCCAGCAGTTCAAGGCTCCGGGTCCCATATGGCTACACCTTC.